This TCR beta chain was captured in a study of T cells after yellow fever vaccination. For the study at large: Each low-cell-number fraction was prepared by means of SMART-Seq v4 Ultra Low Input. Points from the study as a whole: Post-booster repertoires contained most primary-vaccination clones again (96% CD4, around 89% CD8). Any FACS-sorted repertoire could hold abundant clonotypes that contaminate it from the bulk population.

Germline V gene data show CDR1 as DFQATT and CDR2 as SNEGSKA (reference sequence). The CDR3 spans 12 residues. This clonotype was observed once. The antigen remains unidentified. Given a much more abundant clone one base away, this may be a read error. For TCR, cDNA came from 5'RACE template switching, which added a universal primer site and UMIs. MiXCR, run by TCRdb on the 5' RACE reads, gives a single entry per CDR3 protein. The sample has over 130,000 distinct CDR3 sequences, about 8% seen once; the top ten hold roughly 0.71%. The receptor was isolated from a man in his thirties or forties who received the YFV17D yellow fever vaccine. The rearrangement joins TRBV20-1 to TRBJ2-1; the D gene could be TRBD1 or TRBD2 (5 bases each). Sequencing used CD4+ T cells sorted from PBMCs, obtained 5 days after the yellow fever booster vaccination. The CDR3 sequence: CSARGAAGEQLF. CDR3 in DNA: TGCAGTGCAAGAGGGGCGGCGGGTGAGCAGCTCTTC.